Here is one T cell receptor beta chain with its context. The data belong to a study of cytomegalovirus exposure and HLA in healthy donors. The PCR was carried out with 60 Vbeta primers and 13 Jbeta primers. The method was immunoSEQ multiplex PCR; TCRdb's version includes in-frame clones alone and lacks a portion of them. This sample yields some 150,000 clones, of which roughly 79% are seen a single time; more than 1.5% belongs to the top ten. At collection, donors were nominally healthy, but unrecorded immune exposures were probable. Germline CDR1 SEHNR, CDR2 FQNEAQ (reference sequence). Trimming shortened V by 10 bases and J by 8 bases, and 8 bases separated the two germline ends. The CDR3 length is 10 residues.

The source material was PBMCs. V usage is TRBV7-9 and J usage is TRBJ1-4, with a possible D match to TRBD1 (5 bases). The clonotype originates from a middle-aged woman in good health and CMV-seronegative. The CDR3 protein is CAIGGEKLFF. CDR3 sequence (DNA): TGTGCCATCGGGGGGGAAAAACTGTTTTTT.